This entry lists 27 T cell receptor beta chains sequenced from one sample in a study of PD-L1 blockade in urothelial cancer. Time point given: pretreatment peripheral blood. Some clones are missing from TCRdb's copy, which holds only in-frame ones; the method was immunoSEQ multiplex PCR. The sample carries 70,000 to 100,000 clones, less than 90% recorded once. The starting material was PBMCs, obtained around atezolizumab (anti-PD-L1) treatment. The receptors come from a man aged 60-69 years with urothelial cancer.

The rearrangement joins TRBV23-1 to TRBJ1-4; TRBD1 matches 8 bases. TRBV23-1 is an open reading frame, and its role is uncertain. This CDR3 is 20 amino acids long. V lost 3 bases, J lost 10 bases, and 25 bases stayed unmatched. CDR3 sequence (DNA): TGCGCCAGCAGTCAGTCCCAACTCGCCAGGGGGCGTAGGGTAAGGGGAAAACTGTTTTTT. Translated: CASSQSQLARGRRVRGKLFF.

The chain uses TRBV5-6 and TRBJ2-3, with 11 positions matching TRBD2. The CDR3 sequence is 14 residues long. Germline loops: CDR1 SGHDT, CDR2 YYEEEE. V shed 1 base and J 5 bases; nucleotides not matched to a gene: 0. CDR3 protein: CASSLTSGRDTQYF. The CDR3, as DNA: TGTGCCAGCAGCTTGACTAGCGGGAGAGATACGCAGTATTTT.

V gene TRBV7-9 combines with J gene TRBJ2-7; 7 positions agree with TRBD1. CDR1 and CDR2 (germline): SEHNR, FQNEAQ (reference sequence). The V segment lost 6 bases and the J segment 2 bases; nucleotides outside the gene matches: 7. The CDR3 loop spans 14 amino acids. CDR3 DNA: TGTGCCAGCAGACCTGGACAGGCAACCTACGAGCAGTACTTC. Translating gives CASRPGQATYEQYF.

This sequence joins TRBV28 and TRBJ1-1; D unclear. Germline CDR1 MDHEN, CDR2 SYDVKM. The V end was cut by 9 bases, the J end by 3 bases, with 17 bases between. The CDR3 has 14 residues. The CDR3 sequence is CASTKEGRYTEAFF. The CDR3 DNA reads TGTGCCAGTACGAAGGAGGGTAGGTACACTGAAGCTTTCTTT.

The V gene is TRBV28, the J gene TRBJ2-3; D ambiguous. Germline-derived CDR1 and CDR2 are MDHEN and SYDVKM. The CDR3 has 13 residues. V lost 5 bases to trimming and J lost 3 bases, with 9 bases between them. This chain's CDR3 is CASSDTNTDTQYF. CDR3 coding DNA: TGTGCCAGCAGTGATACTAATACAGATACGCAGTATTTT.

CDR3: CASTSQGSTGELFF. The CDR3 DNA reads TGTGCCAGCACTTCGCAGGGGAGCACCGGGGAGCTGTTTTTT. The J gene is TRBJ2-2, the V gene TRBV6-5; TRBD1 might be the D (6 bases). Germline assignment: CDR1 MNHEY and CDR2 SVGAGI. With 7 bases removed from V and 4 bases from J, the gap between germline ends came to 13 bases. The CDR3 totals 14 residues.

J is TRBJ2-5 and V is TRBV18; tentatively, D is TRBD1 (6 bases). The CDR3 is 14 amino acids. The germline gives CDR1 KGHSH, CDR2 LQKENI. Between the trimmed V and J ends, which lost 2 bases and 1 base, there was a span of 8 bases. The CDR3, as DNA: TGTGCCAGCTCACCAAGGGGGATCCAAGAGACCCAGTACTTC. Translation: CASSPRGIQETQYF.

This chain connects TRBV5-1 to TRBJ2-5; D is undetermined. Between the trimmed V and J ends, which lost 1 base and 5 bases, there was a span of 21 bases. CDR1 SGHRS and CDR2 YFSETQ come from the germline V gene. CDR3 length: 17 amino acids. The CDR3 loop reads CASSLIGIGIIGETQYF. DNA of the CDR3: TGCGCCAGCAGCTTGATTGGTATAGGAATTATCGGGGAGACCCAGTACTTC.

V usage is TRBV6-5 and J usage is TRBJ2-7, with a weak D call TRBD2 (5 bases). CDR3 length: 15 residues. The V gene lost 3 bases and the J gene lost 5 bases, with 17 bases spanning the gap. Germline loops: CDR1 MNHEY, CDR2 SVGAGI. The CDR3 coding sequence is TGTGCCAGCAGTTATATACCGGGTGCGCGGGACGAGCAGTACTTC. Residues: CASSYIPGARDEQYF.

The chain joins TRBV5-4 to TRBJ2-2; maybe TRBD1 (5 bases). V lost 2 bases to trimming and J lost 3 bases, with 11 bases between them. This CDR3 has 15 residues. Germline-derived CDR1 and CDR2 are SGHNT and YYREEE (reference sequence). The CDR3 coding sequence is TGTGCCAGCAGCTTTTCGCAGGGCTACACCGGGGAGCTGTTTTTT. Amino acids: CASSFSQGYTGELFF.

The rearrangement uses TRBV6-5 and TRBJ2-7; 7 bases fit TRBD1. The length of the CDR3 is 15 residues. Trimming cost V 7 bases and J 0 bases; bases outside gene matches: 9. CDR1 and CDR2 (germline): MNHEY, SVGAGI. The CDR3 sequence: CASTNTGAFSYEQYF. CDR3 nucleotide sequence: TGTGCCAGCACAAATACAGGGGCCTTCTCCTACGAGCAGTACTTC.

J is TRBJ1-2 and V is TRBV7-8; 12 positions agree with TRBD1. The CDR3 loop spans 17 amino acids. The germline gives CDR1 SGHVS, CDR2 FQNEAQ. V lost 2 bases, J lost 1 base, and 5 bases stayed unmatched. In DNA form, the CDR3 reads TGTGCCAGCAGCTTAATGGGACAGGGGGCAAATAACTATGGCTACACCTTC. Translating gives CASSLMGQGANNYGYTF.

The chain has TRBV7-9 and TRBJ2-1; 10 bases fit TRBD1. This CDR3 has 15 residues. Germline trimming cut 5 bases from V and 4 bases from J; bases unmatched to any gene: 5. CDR1 and CDR2 (germline): SEHNR, FQNEAQ (reference sequence). The CDR3 DNA reads as TGTGCCAGCAGCCCGGGACAGGGGATTTACAATGAGCAGTTCTTC. It translates to CASSPGQGIYNEQFF.

This clone has only a few counts. This chain uses TRBV6-1 with TRBJ1-1, with D perhaps TRBD1 (5 bases). The V gene's germline CDR1 is MNHNS and CDR2 SASEGT. Trimming removed 2 bases at V and 0 bases at J, with 10 bases between. CDR3 size: 15 residues. The chain's CDR3 is CASSERTLMNTEAFF. Here the CDR3 DNA reads TGTGCCAGCAGTGAAAGGACACTTATGAACACTGAAGCTTTCTTT.

The chain recombines TRBV27 with TRBJ2-1; 9 positions match TRBD2. The V gene end was trimmed by 6 bases and the J gene end by 0 bases; junction bases not matched to a gene: 9. Germline V gives CDR1 MNHEY, CDR2 SMNVEV (reference sequence). The CDR3 sequence is 17 residues long. The chain's CDR3 is CASRLTSGRSSYNEQFF. CDR3 bases: TGTGCCAGCAGGCTGACTAGCGGAAGGAGCTCCTACAATGAGCAGTTCTTC.

The genes are TRBV30 and TRBJ1-6; a weak D match, TRBD1 (6 bases). CDR3 length: 16 residues. The ends were cut back, 7 bases at V and 0 bases at J, with 16 bases in the middle. Germline-derived CDR1 and CDR2 are GTSNPN and SVGIG (reference sequence). The chain's CDR3 is CAYRDARSSYNSPLHF. Written as DNA, the CDR3 is TGTGCCTACAGGGACGCAAGGAGCTCCTATAATTCACCCCTCCACTTT.

The CDR3 coding sequence is TGTGCCAGCAGCTTAGCGGGAGCGCGGTACGAGCAGTACTTC. This codes for CASSLAGARYEQYF. This chain joins TRBV28 and TRBJ2-7; 9 positions match TRBD2. V shed 6 bases and J 4 bases; nucleotides not matched to a gene: 7. CDR1 and CDR2 (germline): MDHEN, SYDVKM. CDR3 length: 14 amino acids.

This clone was counted only a few times. The chain combines TRBV28 with TRBJ1-4, with D possibly TRBD1 on 5 matching bases. The CDR3 runs 15 residues. The germline CDR1 and CDR2 sequences are MDHEN and SYDVKM. The ends were cut back, 7 bases at V and 7 bases at J, with 19 bases in the middle. CDR3 sequence: CASTRLGQGSEKLFF. The CDR3 DNA follows: TGTGCCAGCACTCGATTGGGGCAGGGAAGTGAAAAACTGTTTTTT.

The J gene is TRBJ2-4, the V gene TRBV28; perhaps TRBD1 as D (5 bases). V was pared by 5 bases and J by 1 base, with 9 bases between. The CDR3 has 14 residues. Germline CDR1 is MDHEN and CDR2 is SYDVKM. The CDR3 loop is CASSQGMAKNIQYF. Written as DNA, the CDR3 is TGTGCCAGCAGTCAGGGAATGGCCAAAAACATTCAGTACTTC.

The chain links TRBV28 to TRBJ2-1; 10 bases align to TRBD2. CDR1 and CDR2 (germline): MDHEN, SYDVKM. This CDR3 spans 15 amino acids. Trimming cost V 9 bases and J 7 bases; bases outside gene matches: 12. The CDR3 coding sequence is TGTGCCAGTTCCCGTAGGGGACTAGCGTCAAATGAGCAGTTCTTC. This gives the protein CASSRRGLASNEQFF.

This clone was observed a few times. This sequence joins TRBV6-5 and TRBJ2-2, with TRBD1 matching 8 bases. This CDR3 is 15 amino acids long. CDR1 and CDR2 from the germline V gene are MNHEY and SVGAGI. J lost 0 bases, V lost 4 bases, and 1 base had no gene match. The CDR3 loop is CASSLQGANTGELFF. CDR3 DNA: TGTGCCAGCAGTTTACAGGGGGCGAACACCGGGGAGCTGTTTTTT.

J is TRBJ2-2 and V is TRBV27; D remains unclear. The CDR3 extends over 13 amino acids. Germline V lookup: CDR1 MNHEY, CDR2 SMNVEV (reference sequence). Trimming took off 3 bases at V and 2 bases at J, with 4 bases between the two ends. CDR3 nucleotides: TGTGCCAGCAGTTTCTCCAACACCGGGGAGCTGTTTTTT. Protein sequence: CASSFSNTGELFF.

CDR3 sequence: CASSFTTGGETQYF. CDR3 in DNA: TGTGCCAGCAGCTTCACGACAGGGGGAGAGACCCAGTACTTC. The chain uses TRBV11-3 and TRBJ2-5; 9 bases align to TRBD1. This CDR3 has 14 residues. V was clipped by 3 bases and J by 4 bases; unmatched bases: 3. Per germline, CDR1 SGHNT and CDR2 YENEEA.

This clone was seen just once. The CDR3 DNA is TGTGCCAGTAGTATCGGGCAGGGGGTAGGCACAGATACGCAGTATTTT. This gives the protein CASSIGQGVGTDTQYF. The chain combines TRBV19 with TRBJ2-3; 7 bases align to TRBD1. This CDR3 contains 16 residues. Germline-derived CDR1 and CDR2 are LNHDA and SQIVND (reference sequence). The junction had 7 bases not matched to a gene; V was cut back by 3 bases and J by 1 base.

This chain uses TRBV6-6 with TRBJ1-1; 9 nucleotides align to TRBD1. CDR3 size: 14 residues. V gave up 5 bases and J gave up 5 bases; unmatched junction bases: 6. Germline-derived CDR1 and CDR2 are MNHNY and SVGAGI (reference sequence). CDR3 coding DNA: TGTGCCAGCAGTGGGGGACAGGGAGTTACTGAAGCTTTCTTT. It is translated as CASSGGQGVTEAFF.

The J gene is TRBJ2-3, the V gene TRBV19, with 8 positions matching TRBD1. This CDR3 region has 15 residues. The J segment lost 2 bases and the V segment lost 5 bases, leaving 6 bases of the junction unmatched. Germline V gives CDR1 LNHDA, CDR2 SQIVND (reference sequence). CDR3 sequence reads: CASSSGDRFTDTQYF. DNA for the CDR3: TGTGCCAGTAGTTCCGGGGACAGGTTCACAGATACGCAGTATTTT.

This clone came up a few times. The rearrangement uses TRBV15 and TRBJ1-2, with D tentatively TRBD1 (5 bases). The V end lost 0 bases, the J end lost 4 bases, and 9 bases lay between the germline ends. Germline values: CDR1 LNHNV, CDR2 YYDKDF (reference sequence). The CDR3 is 14 amino acids. The CDR3 spells CATSREAGVYGYTF. The CDR3 DNA reads TGTGCCACCAGCAGAGAGGCGGGGGTCTATGGCTACACCTTC.